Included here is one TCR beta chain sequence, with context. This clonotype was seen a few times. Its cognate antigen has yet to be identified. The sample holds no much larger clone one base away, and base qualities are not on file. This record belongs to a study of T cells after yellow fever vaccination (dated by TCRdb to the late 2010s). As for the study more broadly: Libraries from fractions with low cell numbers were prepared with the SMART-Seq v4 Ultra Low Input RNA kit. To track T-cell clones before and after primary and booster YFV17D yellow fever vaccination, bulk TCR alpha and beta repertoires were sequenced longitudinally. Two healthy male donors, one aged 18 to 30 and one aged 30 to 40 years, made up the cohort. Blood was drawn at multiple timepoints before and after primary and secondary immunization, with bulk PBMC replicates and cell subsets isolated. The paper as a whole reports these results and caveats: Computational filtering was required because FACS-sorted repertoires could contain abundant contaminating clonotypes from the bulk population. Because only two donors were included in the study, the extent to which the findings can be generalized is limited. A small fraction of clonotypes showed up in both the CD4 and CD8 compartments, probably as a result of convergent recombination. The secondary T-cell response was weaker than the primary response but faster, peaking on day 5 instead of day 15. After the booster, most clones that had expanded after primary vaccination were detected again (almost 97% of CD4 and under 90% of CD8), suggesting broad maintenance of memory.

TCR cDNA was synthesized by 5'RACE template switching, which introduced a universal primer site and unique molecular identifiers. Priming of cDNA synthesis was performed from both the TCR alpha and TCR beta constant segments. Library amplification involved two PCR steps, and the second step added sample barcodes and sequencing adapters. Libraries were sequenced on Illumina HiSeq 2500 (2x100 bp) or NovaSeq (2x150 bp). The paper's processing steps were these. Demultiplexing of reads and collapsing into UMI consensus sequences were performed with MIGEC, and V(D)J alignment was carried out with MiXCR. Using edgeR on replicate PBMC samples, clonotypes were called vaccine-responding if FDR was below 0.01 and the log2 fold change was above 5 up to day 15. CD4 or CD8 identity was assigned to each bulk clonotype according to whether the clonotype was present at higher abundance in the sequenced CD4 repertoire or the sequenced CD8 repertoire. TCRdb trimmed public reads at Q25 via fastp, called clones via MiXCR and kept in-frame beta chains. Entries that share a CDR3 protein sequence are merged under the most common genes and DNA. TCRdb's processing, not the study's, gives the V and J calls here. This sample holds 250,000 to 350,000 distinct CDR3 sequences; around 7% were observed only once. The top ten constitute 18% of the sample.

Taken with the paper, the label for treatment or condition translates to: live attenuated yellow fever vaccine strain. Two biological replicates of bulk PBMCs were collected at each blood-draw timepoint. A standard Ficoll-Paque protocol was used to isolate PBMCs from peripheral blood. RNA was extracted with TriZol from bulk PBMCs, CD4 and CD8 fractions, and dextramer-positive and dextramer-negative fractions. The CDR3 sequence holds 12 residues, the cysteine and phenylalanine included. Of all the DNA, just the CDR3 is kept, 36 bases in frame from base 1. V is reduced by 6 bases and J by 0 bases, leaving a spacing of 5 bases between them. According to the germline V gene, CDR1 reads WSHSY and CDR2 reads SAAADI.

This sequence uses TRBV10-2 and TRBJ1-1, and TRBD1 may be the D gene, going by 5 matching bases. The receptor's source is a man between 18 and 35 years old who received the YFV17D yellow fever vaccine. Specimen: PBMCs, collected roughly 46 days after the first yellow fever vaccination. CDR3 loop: CASRDMNTEAFF. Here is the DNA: TGCGCCAGCAGGGACATGAACACTGAAGCTTTCTTT.